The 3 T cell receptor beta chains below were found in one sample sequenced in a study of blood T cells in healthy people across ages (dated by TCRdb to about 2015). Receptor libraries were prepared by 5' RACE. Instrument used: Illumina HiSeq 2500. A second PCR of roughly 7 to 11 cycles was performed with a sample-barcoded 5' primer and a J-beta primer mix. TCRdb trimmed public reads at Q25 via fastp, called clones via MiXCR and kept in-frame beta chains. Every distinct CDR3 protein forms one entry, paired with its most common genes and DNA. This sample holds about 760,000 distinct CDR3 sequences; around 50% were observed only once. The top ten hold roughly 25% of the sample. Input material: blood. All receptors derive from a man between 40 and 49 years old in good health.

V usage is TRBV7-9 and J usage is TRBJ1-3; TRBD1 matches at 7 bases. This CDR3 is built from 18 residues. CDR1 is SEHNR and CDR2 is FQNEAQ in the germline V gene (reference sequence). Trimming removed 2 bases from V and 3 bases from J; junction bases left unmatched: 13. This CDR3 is CASSLPSFDRVDGNTIYF. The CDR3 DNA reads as TGTGCCAGCAGCTTACCCTCATTTGACAGGGTCGATGGAAACACCATATATTTT.

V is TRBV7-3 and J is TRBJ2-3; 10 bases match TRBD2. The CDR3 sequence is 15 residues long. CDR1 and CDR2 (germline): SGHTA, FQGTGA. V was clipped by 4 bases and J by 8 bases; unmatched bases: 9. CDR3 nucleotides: TGTGCCAGCAGCTATAGCGGGAGGCCCTCGACTACGCAGTATTTT. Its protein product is CASSYSGRPSTTQYF.

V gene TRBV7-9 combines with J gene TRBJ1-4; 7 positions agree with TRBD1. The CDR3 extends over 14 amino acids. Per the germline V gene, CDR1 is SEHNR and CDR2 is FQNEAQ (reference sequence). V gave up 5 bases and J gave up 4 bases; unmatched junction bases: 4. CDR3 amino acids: CASSRGQDNEKLFF. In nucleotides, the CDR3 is TGTGCCAGCAGCCGAGGACAGGATAATGAAAAACTGTTTTTT. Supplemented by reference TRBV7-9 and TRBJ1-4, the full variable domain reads DTGVSQNPRHKITKRGQNVTFRCDPISEHNRLYWYRQTLGQGPEFLTYFQNEAQLEKSRLLSDRFSAERPKGSFSTLEIQRTEQGDSAMYLCASSRGQDNEKLFFGSGTQLSVL.